This TCR beta chain was found in a study of T cell responses to AZD1222 COVID-19 vaccine. Findings and limits, study-wide: An increase in Spike-specific TCR breadth and depth was observed after two AZD1222 doses. Clonal diversity was possibly underestimated, and the donors were mostly white British, with more females. Among AZD1222 vaccinees, only five or six were seropositive at baseline. Nearly half of unique spike-specific TCRs reportedly avoided B.1.351 and B.1.1.7 mutated regions.

As regards this clone: Its specificity is not known.

V was cut by 6 bases and J by 0 bases, with 5 bases left in between. Germline V gene data show CDR1 as LNHDA and CDR2 as SQIVND (reference sequence). The CDR3 consists of 12 residues. Using immunoSEQ multiplex PCR, the repertoire was profiled, and TCRdb retains in-frame clones only, with some absent. The data contain some 150,000 clones, 85% to 95% of them singletons. The sequence was collected from an adult who received the AZD1222 COVID-19 vaccine. Sequencing used peripheral blood, obtained 28 days after the second AZD1222 dose. The chain employs TRBV19 and TRBJ1-1; D gene uncertain. Here the CDR3 reads CASSYLNTEAFF. In DNA form, the CDR3 reads TGTGCCAGTAGCTATTTGAACACTGAAGCTTTCTTT.